The clone carrying this TCR beta chain was detected a few times. These data originate in a study of blood T cell repertoires in COVID-19. Those enrolled, adults aged roughly 18 to 95 years, came from about two dozen US areas. Some clones are missing from TCRdb's copy, which holds only in-frame ones; the method was immunoSEQ multiplex PCR. The repertoire holds 200,000 or so clones, with 80% to 90% as singletons. This TCR was recovered from a woman in her 40s with acute COVID-19. Material: PBMCs or T cells enriched from blood (not recorded which).

This CDR3 is CASSYLQGNQPQHF. CDR3 DNA: TGTGCCAGCAGTTACCTGCAGGGCAATCAGCCCCAGCATTTT. V and J are TRBV6-2 or TRBV6-3 and TRBJ1-5; D unresolved. The V end was cut by 2 bases, the J end by 2 bases, with 7 bases between. There are 14 residues in the CDR3. Per the germline V gene, CDR1 is MNHEY and CDR2 is SVGEGT.